A single sample is the source of the 6 T cell receptor beta chains below, sequenced in a study of molecular identifiers for immune sequencing clone quantification. TCRdb reanalysed the PCR reads using MiXCR and keeps one entry per CDR3 protein. The sample carries over 300,000 distinct CDR3 sequences, roughly a quarter recorded once. Source material: naive CD8+ T cells from blood, with Jurkat cell RNA spiked in. Subset given: FACS-sorted CD8+CD4-CCR7+CD45RA+ naive T cells. These receptors all come from a human donor in good health. Some libraries in this study had Jurkat cell RNA spiked in.

This clonotype was observed at least ten times. The genes are TRBV5-1 and TRBJ2-7, with 8 nucleotides matching TRBD1. With 4 bases clipped from V and 2 bases from J, the junction kept 5 bases outside the gene matches. This CDR3 region has 14 residues. Germline CDR1 SGHRS, CDR2 YFSETQ. The CDR3 region is CASSPGTGTYEQYF. CDR3 DNA sequence: TGCGCCAGCAGCCCCGGGACAGGTACCTACGAGCAGTACTTC.

Details on this clonotype: An end of the junction does not agree with germline; a read error may underlie this. The chain couples TRBV12-3 or TRBV12-4 to TRBJ2-2; TRBD1 or TRBD2 may be the D gene (5 bases each). The CDR3 is 14 amino acids. CDR3 coding DNA: TGTGCCAGCACTCCAAGGGGTAGTGCCGGGGAGCTGTTATTT. It yields the protein CASTPRGSAGELLF.

The chain links TRBV6-2 or TRBV6-3 to TRBJ2-1, with TRBD2 identical over 12 bases. The CDR3 totals 18 residues. Germline CDR1 and CDR2: MNHEY and SVGEGT. With 3 bases clipped from V and 4 bases from J, the junction kept 10 bases outside the gene matches. This CDR3 reads CASSYRLAGGPAYNEQFF. For the CDR3, the DNA is TGTGCCAGCAGTTATCGTCTAGCGGGAGGGCCGGCGTACAATGAGCAGTTCTTC.

In its sample, this clonotype was seen many times. The chain is built from TRBV6-5 and TRBJ1-5; 7 nucleotides align to TRBD1. V gave up 5 bases and J gave up 4 bases; unmatched junction bases: 8. Germline assignment: CDR1 MNHEY and CDR2 SVGAGI. The CDR3 loop spans 15 amino acids. CDR3 protein: CASSVTGVGNQPQHF. CDR3 bases: TGTGCCAGCAGTGTTACAGGGGTAGGGAATCAGCCCCAGCATTTT.

This clonotype was counted a few times. This chain connects TRBV19 to TRBJ2-1, with 7 bases aligning to TRBD2. The ends lost 2 bases at V and 9 bases at J; junction bases unmatched: 4. Looked up from germline, CDR1 is LNHDA and CDR2 is SQIVND (reference sequence). The length of the CDR3 is 13 residues. The chain's CDR3 is CASSISTGGEQFF. The CDR3 DNA reads TGTGCCAGTAGTATATCTACGGGAGGTGAGCAGTTCTTC.

This clonotype has just a few counts. J is TRBJ2-2 and V is TRBV2; 11 bases fit TRBD1. Trimming removed 1 base from V and 10 bases from J; junction bases left unmatched: 5. The length of the CDR3 is 15 residues. The germline V gene encodes CDR1 SNHLY and CDR2 FYNNEI. The CDR3 spells CASSEGTGGEEELFF. The CDR3 coding sequence is TGTGCCAGCAGTGAAGGGACAGGGGGCGAAGAGGAGCTGTTTTTT.